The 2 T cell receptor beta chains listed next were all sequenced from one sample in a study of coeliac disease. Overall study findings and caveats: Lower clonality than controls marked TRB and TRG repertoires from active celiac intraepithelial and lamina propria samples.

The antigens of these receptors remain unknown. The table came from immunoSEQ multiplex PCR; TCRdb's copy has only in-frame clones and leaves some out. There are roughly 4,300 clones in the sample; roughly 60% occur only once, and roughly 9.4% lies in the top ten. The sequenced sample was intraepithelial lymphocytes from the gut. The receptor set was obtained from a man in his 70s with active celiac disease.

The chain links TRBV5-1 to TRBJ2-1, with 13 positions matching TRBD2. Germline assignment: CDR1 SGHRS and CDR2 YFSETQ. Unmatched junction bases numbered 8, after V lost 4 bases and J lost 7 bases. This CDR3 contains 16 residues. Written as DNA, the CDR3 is TGCGCCAGCAGCAGGAGAACTAGCGGGGGGGCGAATGAGCAGTTCTTC. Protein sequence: CASSRRTSGGANEQFF.

CDR3 in amino acids: CARSLMWREGDNEQFF. CDR3 in DNA: TGTGCCAGAAGCTTGATGTGGCGGGAGGGTGACAATGAGCAGTTCTTC. The chain employs TRBV5-3 and TRBJ2-1; TRBD2 aligns across 9 bases. TRBV5-3 is an open reading frame, and its role is uncertain. This CDR3 spans 16 amino acids. V was pared by 1 base and J by 5 bases, with 7 bases of the junction left unmatched.